The next 25 T cell receptor beta chains were all read from a single sample in a study of T cell responses to AZD1222 COVID-19 vaccine. Only in-frame clones appear in the TCRdb table, and some are missing; sequencing was by immunoSEQ multiplex PCR. Of 85,000 to 95,000 clones detected, 90% appear once; the ten largest clones hold 8% to 9.5%. The sequenced sample was peripheral blood, obtained on day 0 of AZD1222 vaccination. The source is an adult in good health.

The chain couples TRBV7-2 to TRBJ1-3; possible D gene TRBD1, 6 bases. Germline V gene data show CDR1 as SGHTA and CDR2 as FQGNSA. The ends were cut back, 3 bases at V and 3 bases at J, with 12 bases in the middle. This CDR3 is built from 15 residues. CDR3 residues: CASSFWGALGNTIYF. For the CDR3, the DNA is TGTGCCAGCAGCTTTTGGGGGGCGCTTGGAAACACCATATATTTT.

The V call is TRBV9, the J call TRBJ1-2, with TRBD1 identical over 9 bases. J was trimmed by 6 bases and V by 3 bases; bases with no gene match: 6. Germline CDR1 SGDLS, CDR2 YYNGEE. This CDR3 comprises 14 residues. The CDR3 coding sequence is TGTGCCAGCAGCGATTACAGGGGGCGCAATGGCTACACCTTC. It codes for CASSDYRGRNGYTF. The variable domain in full, completed from reference TRBV9 and TRBJ1-2, reads DSGVTQTPKHLITATGQRVTLRCSPRSGDLSVYWYQQSLDQGLQFLIQYYNGEERAKGNILERFSAQQFPDLHSELNLSSLELGDSALYFCASSDYRGRNGYTFGSGTRLTVV.

The V gene is TRBV4-1, the J gene TRBJ2-7, with D unresolved. The V end lost 0 bases, the J end lost 0 bases, and 6 bases lay between the germline ends. Germline V gene lookup returns CDR1 MGHRA and CDR2 YSYEKL. There are 14 residues in the CDR3. The CDR3 spells CASSQDIASYEQYF. CDR3 DNA: TGCGCCAGCAGCCAAGATATAGCCTCCTACGAGCAGTACTTC.

The chain is built from TRBV28 and TRBJ1-6; possible D gene TRBD1, 5 bases. This CDR3 has 16 residues. The V and J ends lost 6 bases and 2 bases respectively, with 14 bases between them. CDR1 is MDHEN and CDR2 is SYDVKM in the germline V gene. CDR3: CASSWAGSPYNSPLHF. The CDR3 bases are TGTGCCAGCAGCTGGGCAGGGAGCCCCTATAATTCACCCCTCCACTTT.

The chain combines TRBV19 with TRBJ2-1; 8 bases align to TRBD1. The CDR3 runs 15 residues. V gave up 4 bases and J gave up 4 bases; unmatched junction bases: 6. Germline values: CDR1 LNHDA, CDR2 SQIVND (reference sequence). DNA for the CDR3: TGTGCCAGTAGTACAGACAGGGGCCCGTACAATGAGCAGTTCTTC. The encoded protein is CASSTDRGPYNEQFF.

The chain joins TRBV7-9 to TRBJ2-1; 11 positions agree with TRBD2. The length of the CDR3 is 15 residues. The germline CDR1 and CDR2 sequences are SEHNR and FQNEAQ (reference sequence). J was trimmed by 14 bases and V by 5 bases; bases with no gene match: 14. The CDR3 DNA sequence: TGTGCCAGCAGCACCCCGCCACTAGCGGGGGCCGGAAAGTTCTTC. It codes for CASSTPPLAGAGKFF.

The genes are TRBV7-9 and TRBJ2-1; TRBD2 is a possible D gene (5 bases). This CDR3 spans 14 amino acids. The V gene lost 8 bases and the J gene lost 4 bases, with 15 bases spanning the gap. CDR1 SEHNR and CDR2 FQNEAQ come from the germline V gene (reference sequence). The chain's CDR3 is CASGLNPDYNEQFF. The CDR3 DNA reads TGTGCCAGCGGACTGAACCCCGATTACAATGAGCAGTTCTTC.

V and J are TRBV6-5 and TRBJ2-7, with a possible D match to TRBD2 (5 bases). The V gene's germline CDR1 is MNHEY and CDR2 SVGAGI. This CDR3 comprises 13 residues. V was trimmed by 5 bases and J by 6 bases, leaving 14 bases between them. The CDR3 sequence is CASSSGPALEQYF. The CDR3 nucleotides read TGTGCCAGCAGTAGCGGCCCGGCCCTCGAGCAGTACTTC.

The V gene is TRBV28, the J gene TRBJ2-3; 8 positions match TRBD2. This CDR3 region has 13 residues. The germline gives CDR1 MDHEN, CDR2 SYDVKM. J gave up 3 bases and V 8 bases, and 4 bases lay outside the gene matches. The CDR3 nucleotides are TGTGCCAGCGGGACTAGTTTGACAGATACGCAGTATTTT. The encoded protein is CASGTSLTDTQYF. Full variable domain (outside the CDR3, taken from reference TRBV28 and TRBJ2-3): DVKVTQSSRYLVKRTGEKVFLECVQDMDHENMFWYRQDPGLGLRLIYFSYDVKMKEKGDIPEGYSVSREKKERFSLILESASTNQTSMYLCASGTSLTDTQYFGPGTRLTVL.

This CDR3 reads CASSAQGSGNTIYF. DNA for the CDR3: TGTGCCAGCAGCGCCCAGGGATCTGGAAACACCATATATTTT. V is TRBV9 and J is TRBJ1-3, with D perhaps TRBD1 (5 bases). CDR3 length: 14 residues. V lost 3 bases, J lost 1 base, and 8 bases lay in between. Germline V gene data show CDR1 as SGDLS and CDR2 as YYNGEE.

V usage is TRBV5-6 and J usage is TRBJ1-6, with D hard to call. Germline V lookup: CDR1 SGHDT, CDR2 YYEEEE. This CDR3 comprises 13 residues. Trimming removed 4 bases at V and 10 bases at J, with 12 bases between. CDR3 DNA sequence: TGTGCCAGCAGCCCCGTCGGGGTATCACCCCTCCACTTT. The encoded protein is CASSPVGVSPLHF.

The chain combines TRBV6-5 with TRBJ1-2; TRBD1 agrees at 7 bases. The CDR3 is 12 residues long. J was trimmed by 7 bases and V by 11 bases; bases with no gene match: 10. The germline V gene encodes CDR1 MNHEY and CDR2 SVGAGI. CDR3 in DNA: TGTGCCCTCCGGGGAGGGGGCGGTGGCTACACCTTC. Its translation: CALRGGGGGYTF.

This clone has a single count. The genes are TRBV9 and TRBJ2-5; 8 bases map to TRBD2. This CDR3 is built from 16 residues. The ends lost 2 bases at V and 0 bases at J; junction bases unmatched: 6. Germline V lookup: CDR1 SGDLS, CDR2 YYNGEE. The CDR3: CASSVLSGGDQETQYF. The CDR3 DNA reads as TGTGCCAGCAGCGTCCTTTCGGGGGGGGACCAAGAGACCCAGTACTTC.

This clone turned up a few times. The chain recombines TRBV6-2 or TRBV6-3 with TRBJ1-5, with unresolved D. This CDR3 region has 13 residues. The germline CDR1 and CDR2 sequences are MNHEY and SVGEGT. The V and J ends lost 4 bases and 7 bases respectively, with 11 bases between them. CDR3 nucleotide sequence: TGTGCCAGCAGTTCCGACCGCGGACAGCCCCAGCATTTT. Translating gives CASSSDRGQPQHF.

The V gene is TRBV9, the J gene TRBJ1-2; perhaps TRBD1 as D (5 bases). The CDR3 extends over 13 amino acids. Germline CDR1 is SGDLS and CDR2 is YYNGEE. Trimming cost V 2 bases and J 4 bases, with 9 bases left between them. Here the CDR3 DNA reads TGTGCCAGCAGCGTGCGTCAGGGCTATGGCTACACCTTC. This codes for CASSVRQGYGYTF.

This clone was observed a handful of times. V is TRBV19 and J is TRBJ2-1, with D possibly being TRBD1 or TRBD2 (5 bases each). The CDR3 has 17 amino acids. V was pared by 2 bases and J by 2 bases, with 16 bases between. Germline V CDR1 and CDR2: LNHDA, SQIVND (reference sequence). Here the CDR3 DNA reads TGTGCCAGTAGTATAAGAGGCGAGGGGTACCCCTACAATGAGCAGTTCTTC. It translates to CASSIRGEGYPYNEQFF.

The chain uses TRBV10-3 and TRBJ2-2; TRBD2 is a possible D gene (5 bases). The V end lost 6 bases, the J end lost 6 bases, and 17 bases lay between the germline ends. Germline CDR1 and CDR2: ENHRY and SYGVKD. The CDR3 runs 15 residues. The CDR3 DNA is TGTGCCATCAGCTCAATCGACGCGGGTCCCGGGGAGCTGTTTTTT. Translation gives CAISSIDAGPGELFF.

This clone appeared once. J is TRBJ2-2 and V is TRBV7-6; weak D call: TRBD2 (7 bases). V was pared by 0 bases and J by 1 base, with 12 bases between. CDR3 length equals 17 residues. The germline gives CDR1 SGHVS, CDR2 FNYEAQ. Here the CDR3 reads CASSLARGQGNTGELFF. The CDR3 DNA reads TGTGCCAGCAGCTTAGCGCGGGGGCAGGGGAACACCGGGGAGCTGTTTTTT.

V and J are TRBV6-2 or TRBV6-3 and TRBJ1-1, with D unclear. The CDR3 runs 13 residues. The ends were cut back, 2 bases at V and 4 bases at J, with 8 bases in the middle. CDR1 MNHEY and CDR2 SVGEGT come from the germline V gene. The CDR3 is CASSYVGGTEAFF. The CDR3 nucleotides read TGTGCCAGCAGTTACGTGGGAGGCACTGAAGCTTTCTTT.

This sequence joins TRBV19 and TRBJ2-1; the D gene is possibly TRBD1 (7 bases). The CDR3 is made up of 13 amino acids. Trimming cost V 8 bases and J 8 bases, with 16 bases left between them. The germline V gene encodes CDR1 LNHDA and CDR2 SQIVND (reference sequence). The CDR3 is CASRRGRLDEQFF. In DNA form, the CDR3 reads TGTGCCAGTCGGAGGGGGCGCCTCGATGAGCAGTTCTTC.

This chain uses TRBV6-1 with TRBJ2-7; D tentatively fits TRBD1 or TRBD2 (5 bases each). V was trimmed by 2 bases and J by 7 bases, leaving 12 bases between them. The CDR3 totals 13 residues. Germline lookup yields CDR1 MNHNS and CDR2 SASEGT. The CDR3 region has the DNA TGTGCCAGCAGTGAACTGAGGGGCGTTGAGCAGTACTTC. Amino acid sequence: CASSELRGVEQYF.

The chain has TRBV19 and TRBJ1-3; no definite D call. Trimming stripped 5 bases from V and 9 bases from J, with 8 bases between. CDR3 size: 11 residues. From germline, CDR1 is LNHDA and CDR2 SQIVND (reference sequence). CDR3 in DNA: TGTGCCAGTAGTTCAGTAACCACCATATATTTT. Translation: CASSSVTTIYF.

This sequence joins TRBV12-1 and TRBJ2-2; no check of the table's D call, TRBD1, against the DNA was made. TRBV12-1 is a pseudogene. The CDR3 covers 15 residues. CDR3: CASSCGTGGTGELFF. In DNA form, the CDR3 reads TGTGCCAGCAGCTGTGGGACAGGTGGAACCGGGGAGCTGTTTTTT.

The chain recombines TRBV9 with TRBJ1-2; D gene unclear. The CDR3 is 13 residues long. Germline loops: CDR1 SGDLS, CDR2 YYNGEE. With 0 bases removed from V and 2 bases from J, the gap between germline ends came to 5 bases. CDR3 sequence: CASSVEDNYGYTF. CDR3 in DNA: TGTGCCAGCAGCGTAGAGGACAACTATGGCTACACCTTC. Using reference TRBV9 and TRBJ1-2 for the parts outside the CDR3, the full variable domain is DSGVTQTPKHLITATGQRVTLRCSPRSGDLSVYWYQQSLDQGLQFLIQYYNGEERAKGNILERFSAQQFPDLHSELNLSSLELGDSALYFCASSVEDNYGYTFGSGTRLTVV.

The chain carries TRBV11-2 and TRBJ1-4; possible D gene TRBD1, 5 bases. Germline V CDR1 and CDR2: SGHAT, FQNNGV. V was shortened by 6 bases and J by 8 bases, with 22 bases between the two germline ends. CDR3 length: 16 amino acids. The CDR3 loop is CASRTDDSGLKEKLFF. The CDR3 DNA reads TGTGCCAGCAGGACCGATGACAGTGGGCTAAAAGAAAAACTGTTTTTT. Complete variable domain (other parts from reference TRBV11-2 and TRBJ1-4): EAGVAQSPRYKIIEKRQSVAFWCNPISGHATLYWYQQILGQGPKLLIQFQNNGVVDDSQLPKDRFSAERLKGVDSTLKIQPAKLEDSAVYLCASRTDDSGLKEKLFFGSGTQLSVL.